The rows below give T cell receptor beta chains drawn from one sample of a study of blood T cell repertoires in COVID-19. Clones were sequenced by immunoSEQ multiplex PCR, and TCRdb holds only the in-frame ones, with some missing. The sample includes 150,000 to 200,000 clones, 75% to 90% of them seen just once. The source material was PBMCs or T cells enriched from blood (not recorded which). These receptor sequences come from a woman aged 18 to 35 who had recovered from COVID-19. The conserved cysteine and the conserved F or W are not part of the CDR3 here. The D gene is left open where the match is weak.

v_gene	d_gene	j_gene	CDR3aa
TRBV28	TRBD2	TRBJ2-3	ASTPMGLAGEADTQY
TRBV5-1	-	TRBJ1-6	ASHTGRDNSPLH
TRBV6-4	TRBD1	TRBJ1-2	ASTWDRDLWLKDYGYT
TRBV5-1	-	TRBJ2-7	ASSREPGVTGEQY
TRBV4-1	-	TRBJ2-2	ASSQGSGVGGELF
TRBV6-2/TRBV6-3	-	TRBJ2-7	ASSYSYYEQY
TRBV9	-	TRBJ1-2	ASSVLDSPSYGYT
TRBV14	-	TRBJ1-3	ASSLISGNTIY
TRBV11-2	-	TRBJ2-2	ASSSAGQFTGELF
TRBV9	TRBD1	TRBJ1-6	ASSVGPGQGFVSPLH
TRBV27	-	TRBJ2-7	ASSLGHSSYEQY
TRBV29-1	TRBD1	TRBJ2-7	SIRQGPVEQY
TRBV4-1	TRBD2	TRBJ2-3	ASSQGRKPGLAGPSSTDTQY
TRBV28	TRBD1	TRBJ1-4	ASSFDRGQPTTNEKLF
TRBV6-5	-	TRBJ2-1	ASSYRRSSSYNEQF
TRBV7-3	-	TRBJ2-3	ASSLAGPGDTQY
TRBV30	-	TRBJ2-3	AWKSGVGDTDTQY
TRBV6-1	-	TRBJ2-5	ASSEIRETQY
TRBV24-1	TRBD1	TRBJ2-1	ATGGQGYNEQF
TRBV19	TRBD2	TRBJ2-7	ASSIGLVGYEQY
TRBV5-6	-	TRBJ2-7	ASSLAAIYEQY
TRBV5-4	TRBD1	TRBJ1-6	ASSAGTGRNSPLH
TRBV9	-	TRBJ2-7	ASSPHYEQY
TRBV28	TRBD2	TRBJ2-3	ASSLDRSIGTSGKSTDTQY
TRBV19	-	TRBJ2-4	ASKGGMENIQY
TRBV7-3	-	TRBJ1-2	ASSLNGGRGYT
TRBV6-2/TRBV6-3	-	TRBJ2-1	ASSYSLGGYNEQF